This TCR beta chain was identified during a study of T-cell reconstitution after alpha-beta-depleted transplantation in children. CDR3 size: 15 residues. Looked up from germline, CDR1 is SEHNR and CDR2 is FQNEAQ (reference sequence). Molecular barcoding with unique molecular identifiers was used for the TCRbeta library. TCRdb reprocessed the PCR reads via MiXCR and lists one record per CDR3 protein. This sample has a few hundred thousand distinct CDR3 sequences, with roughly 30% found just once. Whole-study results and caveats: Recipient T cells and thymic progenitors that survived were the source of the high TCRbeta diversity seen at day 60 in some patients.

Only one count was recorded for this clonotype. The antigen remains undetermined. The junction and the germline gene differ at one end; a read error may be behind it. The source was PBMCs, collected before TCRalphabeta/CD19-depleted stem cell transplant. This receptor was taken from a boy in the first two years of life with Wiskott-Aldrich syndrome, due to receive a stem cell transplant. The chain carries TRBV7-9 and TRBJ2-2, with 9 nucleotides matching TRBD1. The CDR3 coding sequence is TGTGCCAGCAGCTTGGGGACAGGGAACCCCGGGGAGCTGTTTTTT. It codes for CASSLGTGNPGELFF.